This T cell receptor beta chain was documented in a study of PD-1 blockade in classical Hodgkin lymphoma. Findings and limits, study-wide: Individuals who commenced nivolumab within less than 1 year of ASCT were excluded.

Measured with immunoSEQ multiplex PCR; TCRdb has only the in-frame clones, and not every one. The table shows fewer than 55,000 clones, with 88% occurring only once. In every patient, relapse followed autologous stem cell transplantation, while exposure to brentuximab vedotin differed. With respect to this clone: The antigen is unknown.

This receptor was taken from a human donor with classical Hodgkin lymphoma. Here the sequenced sample was peripheral blood mononuclear cells (PBMCs), taken at baseline.

For the CDR3, the DNA is TGTGCCAGCAGGGGAGGGTGGAGCACAGATACGCAGTATTTT. It codes for CASRGGWSTDTQYF. J is TRBJ2-3 and V is TRBV27; TRBD2 agrees at 7 bases. Trimming took 6 bases from V and 0 from J; bases not matched to a gene: 3. CDR1 and CDR2 (germline): MNHEY, SMNVEV (reference sequence). The CDR3 spans 14 residues.